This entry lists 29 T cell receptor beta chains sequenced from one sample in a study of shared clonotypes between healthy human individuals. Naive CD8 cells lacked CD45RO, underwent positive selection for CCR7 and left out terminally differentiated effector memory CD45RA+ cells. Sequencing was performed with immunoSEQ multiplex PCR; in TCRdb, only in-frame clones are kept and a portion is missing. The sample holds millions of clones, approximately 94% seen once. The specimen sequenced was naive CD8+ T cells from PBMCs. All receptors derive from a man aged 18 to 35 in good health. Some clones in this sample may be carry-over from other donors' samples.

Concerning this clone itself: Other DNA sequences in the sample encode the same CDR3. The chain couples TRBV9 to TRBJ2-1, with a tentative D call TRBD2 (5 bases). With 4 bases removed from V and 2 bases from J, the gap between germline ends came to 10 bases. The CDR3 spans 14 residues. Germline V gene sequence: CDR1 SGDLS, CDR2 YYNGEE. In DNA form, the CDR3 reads TGTGCCAGCAGCCCCGCCGGGGCCTACAATGAGCAGTTCTTC. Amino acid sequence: CASSPAGAYNEQFF.

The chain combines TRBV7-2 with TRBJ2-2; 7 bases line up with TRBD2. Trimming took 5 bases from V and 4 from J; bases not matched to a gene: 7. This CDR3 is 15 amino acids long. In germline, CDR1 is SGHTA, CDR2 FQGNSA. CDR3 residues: CASSLTSEGTGELFF. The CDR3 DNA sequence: TGTGCCAGCAGCCTAACTAGCGAAGGCACCGGGGAGCTGTTTTTT.

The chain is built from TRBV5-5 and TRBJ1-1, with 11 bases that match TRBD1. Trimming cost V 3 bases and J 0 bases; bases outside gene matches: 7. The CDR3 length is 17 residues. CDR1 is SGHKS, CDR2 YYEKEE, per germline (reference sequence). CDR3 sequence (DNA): TGTGCCAGCAGCTGGGACAGGGGGTTTCAAATGAACACTGAAGCTTTCTTT. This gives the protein CASSWDRGFQMNTEAFF.

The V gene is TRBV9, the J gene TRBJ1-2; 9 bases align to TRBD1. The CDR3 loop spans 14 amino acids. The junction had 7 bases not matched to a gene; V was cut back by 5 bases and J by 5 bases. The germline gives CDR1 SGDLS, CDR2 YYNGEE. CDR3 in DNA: TGTGCCAGCAGAATGGGACAGGGAGGATATGGCTACACCTTC. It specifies CASRMGQGGYGYTF.

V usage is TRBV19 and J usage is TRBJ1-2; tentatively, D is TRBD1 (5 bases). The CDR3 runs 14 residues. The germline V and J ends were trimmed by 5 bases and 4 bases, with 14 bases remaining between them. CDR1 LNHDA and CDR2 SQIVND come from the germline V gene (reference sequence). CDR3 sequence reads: CASSSAGHAYGYTF. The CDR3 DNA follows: TGTGCCAGTAGTTCTGCCGGACACGCCTATGGCTACACCTTC.

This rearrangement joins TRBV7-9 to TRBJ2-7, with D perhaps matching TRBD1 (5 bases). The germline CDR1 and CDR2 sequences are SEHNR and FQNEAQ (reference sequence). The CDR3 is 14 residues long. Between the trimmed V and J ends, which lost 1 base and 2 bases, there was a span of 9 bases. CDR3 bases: TGTGCCAGCAGCTTAGAGGACACCCCCTACGAGCAGTACTTC. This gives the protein CASSLEDTPYEQYF.

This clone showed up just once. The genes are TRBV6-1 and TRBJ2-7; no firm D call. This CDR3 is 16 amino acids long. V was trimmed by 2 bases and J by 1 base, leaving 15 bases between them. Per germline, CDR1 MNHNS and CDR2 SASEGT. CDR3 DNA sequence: TGTGCCAGCAGTGAATCTAGGCCGTATACTTCCTACGAGCAGTACTTC. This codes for CASSESRPYTSYEQYF.

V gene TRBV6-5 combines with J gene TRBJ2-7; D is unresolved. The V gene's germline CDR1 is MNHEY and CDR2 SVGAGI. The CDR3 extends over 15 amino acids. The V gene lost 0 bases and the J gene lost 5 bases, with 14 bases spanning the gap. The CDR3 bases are TGTGCCAGCAGTTACTCTGTTGGACCCCTGCACGAGCAGTACTTC. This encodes CASSYSVGPLHEQYF.

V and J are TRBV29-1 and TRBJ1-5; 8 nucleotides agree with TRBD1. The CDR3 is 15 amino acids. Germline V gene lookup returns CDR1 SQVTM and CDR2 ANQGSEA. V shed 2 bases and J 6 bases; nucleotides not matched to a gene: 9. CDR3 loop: CSVEFGSGGSQPQHF. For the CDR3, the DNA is TGCAGCGTTGAATTTGGGTCAGGGGGCTCTCAGCCCCAGCATTTT.

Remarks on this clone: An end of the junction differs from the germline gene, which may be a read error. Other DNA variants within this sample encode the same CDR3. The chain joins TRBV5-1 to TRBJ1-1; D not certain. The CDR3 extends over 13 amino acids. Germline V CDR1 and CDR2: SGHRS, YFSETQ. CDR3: CASTLERNTEAFF. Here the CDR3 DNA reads TGCGCCAGCACCTTGGAAAGGAACACTGAAGCTTTCTTT. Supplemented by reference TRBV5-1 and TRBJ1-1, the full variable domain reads KAGVTQTPRYLIKTRGQQVTLSCSPISGHRSVSWYQQTPGQGLQFLFEYFSETQRNKGNFPGRFSGRQFSNSRSEMNVSTLELGDSALYLCASTLERNTEAFFGQGTRLTVV.

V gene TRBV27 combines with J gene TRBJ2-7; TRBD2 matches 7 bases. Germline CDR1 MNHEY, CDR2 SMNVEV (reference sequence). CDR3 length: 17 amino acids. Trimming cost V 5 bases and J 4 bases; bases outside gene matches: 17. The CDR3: CASSPGEGGGSGYEQYF. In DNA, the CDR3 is TGTGCCAGCAGTCCCGGAGAGGGTGGCGGGAGTGGGTACGAGCAGTACTTC.

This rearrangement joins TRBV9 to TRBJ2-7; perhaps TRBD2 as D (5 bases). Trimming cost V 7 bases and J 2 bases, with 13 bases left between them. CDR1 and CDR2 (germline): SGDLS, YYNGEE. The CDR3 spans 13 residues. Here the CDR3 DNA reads TGTGCCAGCTCCGGGGTACGACCCTACGAGCAGTACTTC. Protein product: CASSGVRPYEQYF.

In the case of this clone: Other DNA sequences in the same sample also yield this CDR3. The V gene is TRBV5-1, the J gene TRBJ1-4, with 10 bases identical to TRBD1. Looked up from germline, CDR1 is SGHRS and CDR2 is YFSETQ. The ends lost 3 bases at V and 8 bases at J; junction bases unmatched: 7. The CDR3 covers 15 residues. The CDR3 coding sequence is TGCGCCAGCAGCTCGACCGGGACAGGGGACGAAAAACTGTTTTTT. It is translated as CASSSTGTGDEKLFF.

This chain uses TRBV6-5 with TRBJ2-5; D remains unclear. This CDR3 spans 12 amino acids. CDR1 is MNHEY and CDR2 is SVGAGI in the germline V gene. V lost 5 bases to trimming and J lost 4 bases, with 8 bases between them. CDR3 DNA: TGTGCCAGCAGTCAGGACCGAGAGACCCAGTACTTC. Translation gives CASSQDRETQYF.

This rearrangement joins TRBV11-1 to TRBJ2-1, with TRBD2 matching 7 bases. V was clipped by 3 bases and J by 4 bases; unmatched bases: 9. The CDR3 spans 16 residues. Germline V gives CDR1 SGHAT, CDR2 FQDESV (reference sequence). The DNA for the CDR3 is TGTGCCAGCAGCTTGTCGGGGGGACGGGTATACAATGAGCAGTTCTTC. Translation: CASSLSGGRVYNEQFF.

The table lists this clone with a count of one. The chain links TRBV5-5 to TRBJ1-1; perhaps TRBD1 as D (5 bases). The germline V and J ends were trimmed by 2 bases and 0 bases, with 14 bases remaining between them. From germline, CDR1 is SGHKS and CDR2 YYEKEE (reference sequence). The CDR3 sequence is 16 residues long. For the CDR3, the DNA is TGTGCCAGCAGCTTATATAGGACAAATTTGAACACTGAAGCTTTCTTT. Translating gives CASSLYRTNLNTEAFF.

CDR3 DNA: TGCAGCGTTGAGGAGGCGAACTATGGCTACACCTTC. Its translation: CSVEEANYGYTF. The chain combines TRBV29-1 with TRBJ1-2; D ambiguous. The CDR3 is 12 amino acids. Germline CDR1 is SQVTM and CDR2 is ANQGSEA. V lost 3 bases and J 2 bases, leaving 7 bases between the germline ends.

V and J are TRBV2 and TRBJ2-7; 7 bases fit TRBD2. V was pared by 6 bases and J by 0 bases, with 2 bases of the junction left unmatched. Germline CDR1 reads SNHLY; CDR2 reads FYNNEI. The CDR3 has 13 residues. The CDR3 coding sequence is TGTGCCAGCAGGGGACTATTCTCCTACGAGCAGTACTTC. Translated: CASRGLFSYEQYF.

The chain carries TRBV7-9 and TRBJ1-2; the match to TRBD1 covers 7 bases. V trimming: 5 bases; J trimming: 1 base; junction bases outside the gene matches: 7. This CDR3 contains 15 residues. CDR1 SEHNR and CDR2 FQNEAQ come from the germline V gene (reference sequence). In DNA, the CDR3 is TGTGCCAGCAGCCAGGGTTCAGGGGGTAACTATGGCTACACCTTC. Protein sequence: CASSQGSGGNYGYTF.

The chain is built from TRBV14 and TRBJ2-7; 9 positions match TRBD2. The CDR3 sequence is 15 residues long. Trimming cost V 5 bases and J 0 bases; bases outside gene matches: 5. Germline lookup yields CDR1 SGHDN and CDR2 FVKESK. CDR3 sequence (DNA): TGTGCCAGCAGCACGAGACTAGCGGCCTCCTACGAGCAGTACTTC. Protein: CASSTRLAASYEQYF.

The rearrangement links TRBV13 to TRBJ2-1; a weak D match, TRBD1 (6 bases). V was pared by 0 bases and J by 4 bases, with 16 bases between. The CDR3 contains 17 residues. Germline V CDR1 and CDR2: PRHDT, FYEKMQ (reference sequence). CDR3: CASSLGYGTPIYNEQFF. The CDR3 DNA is TGTGCCAGCAGCTTAGGTTATGGGACACCAATTTACAATGAGCAGTTCTTC.

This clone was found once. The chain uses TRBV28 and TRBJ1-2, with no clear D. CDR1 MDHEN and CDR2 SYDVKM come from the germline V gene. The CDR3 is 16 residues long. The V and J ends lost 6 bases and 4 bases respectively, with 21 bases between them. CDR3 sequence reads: CASRYSQRSSSYGYTF. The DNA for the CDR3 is TGTGCCAGCAGGTACAGTCAACGGTCCTCGAGCTATGGCTACACCTTC.

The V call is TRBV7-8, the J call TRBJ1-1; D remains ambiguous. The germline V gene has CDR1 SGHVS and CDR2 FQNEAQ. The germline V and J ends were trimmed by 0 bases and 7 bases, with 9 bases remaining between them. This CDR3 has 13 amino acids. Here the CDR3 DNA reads TGTGCCAGCAGCTTAGCCCTCGGTAGTGAAGCTTTCTTT. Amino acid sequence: CASSLALGSEAFF.

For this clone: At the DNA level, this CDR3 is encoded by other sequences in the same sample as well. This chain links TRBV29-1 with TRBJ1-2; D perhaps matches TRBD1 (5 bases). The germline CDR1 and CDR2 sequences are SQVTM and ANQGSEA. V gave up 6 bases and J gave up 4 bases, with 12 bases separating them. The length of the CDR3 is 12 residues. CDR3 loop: CSVLGGSYGYTF. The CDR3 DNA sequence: TGCAGCGTCTTGGGGGGATCCTATGGCTACACCTTC.

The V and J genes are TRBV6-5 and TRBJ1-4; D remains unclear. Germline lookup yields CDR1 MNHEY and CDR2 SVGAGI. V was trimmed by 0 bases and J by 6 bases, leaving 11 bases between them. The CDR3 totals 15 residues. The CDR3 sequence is CASSYSSASHEKLFF. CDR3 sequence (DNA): TGTGCCAGCAGTTACTCGTCGGCCTCCCATGAAAAACTGTTTTTT.

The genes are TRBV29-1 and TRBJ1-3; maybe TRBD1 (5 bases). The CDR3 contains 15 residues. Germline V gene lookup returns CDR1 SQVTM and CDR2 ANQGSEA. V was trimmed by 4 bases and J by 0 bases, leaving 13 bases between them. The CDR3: CSVGGDGVSGNTIYF. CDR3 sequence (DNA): TGCAGCGTTGGGGGCGACGGTGTCTCTGGAAACACCATATATTTT.

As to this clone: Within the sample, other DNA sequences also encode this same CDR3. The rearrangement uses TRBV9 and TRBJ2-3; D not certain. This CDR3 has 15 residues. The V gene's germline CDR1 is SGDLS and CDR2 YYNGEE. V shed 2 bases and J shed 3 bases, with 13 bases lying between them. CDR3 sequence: CASSVGYPGTDTQYF. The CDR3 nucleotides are TGTGCCAGCAGCGTTGGGTACCCCGGGACAGATACGCAGTATTTT. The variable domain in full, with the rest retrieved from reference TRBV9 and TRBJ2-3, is DSGVTQTPKHLITATGQRVTLRCSPRSGDLSVYWYQQSLDQGLQFLIQYYNGEERAKGNILERFSAQQFPDLHSELNLSSLELGDSALYFCASSVGYPGTDTQYFGPGTRLTVL.

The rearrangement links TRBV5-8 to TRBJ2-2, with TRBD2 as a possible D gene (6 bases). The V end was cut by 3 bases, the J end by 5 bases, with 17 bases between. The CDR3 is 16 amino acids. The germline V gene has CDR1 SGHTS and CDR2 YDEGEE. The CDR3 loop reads CASSSVWRDGTGELFF. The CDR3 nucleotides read TGTGCCAGCAGCTCAGTTTGGCGGGACGGTACCGGGGAGCTGTTTTTT.

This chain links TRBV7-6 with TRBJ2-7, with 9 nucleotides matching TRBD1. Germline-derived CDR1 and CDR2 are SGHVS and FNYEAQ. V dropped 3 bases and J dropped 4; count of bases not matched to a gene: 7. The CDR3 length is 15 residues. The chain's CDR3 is CASSLLGQGEYEQYF. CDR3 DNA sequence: TGTGCCAGCAGCTTGCTGGGACAGGGCGAATACGAGCAGTACTTC.